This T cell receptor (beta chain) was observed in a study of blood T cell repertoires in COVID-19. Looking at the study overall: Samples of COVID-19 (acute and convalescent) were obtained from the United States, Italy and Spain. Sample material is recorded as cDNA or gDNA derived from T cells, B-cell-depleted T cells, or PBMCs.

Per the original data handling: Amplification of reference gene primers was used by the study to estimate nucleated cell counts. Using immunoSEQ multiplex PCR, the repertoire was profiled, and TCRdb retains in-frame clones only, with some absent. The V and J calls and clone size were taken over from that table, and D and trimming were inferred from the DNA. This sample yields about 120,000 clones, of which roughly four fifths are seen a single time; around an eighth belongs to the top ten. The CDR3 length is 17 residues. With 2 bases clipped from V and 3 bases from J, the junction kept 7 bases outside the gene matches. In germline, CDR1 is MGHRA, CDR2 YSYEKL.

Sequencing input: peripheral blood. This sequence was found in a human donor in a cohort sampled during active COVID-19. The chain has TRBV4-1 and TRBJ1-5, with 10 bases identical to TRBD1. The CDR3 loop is CASSQPRDRGDNQPQHF. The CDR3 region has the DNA TGCGCCAGCAGCCAACCCCGGGACAGGGGCGACAATCAGCCCCAGCATTTT.